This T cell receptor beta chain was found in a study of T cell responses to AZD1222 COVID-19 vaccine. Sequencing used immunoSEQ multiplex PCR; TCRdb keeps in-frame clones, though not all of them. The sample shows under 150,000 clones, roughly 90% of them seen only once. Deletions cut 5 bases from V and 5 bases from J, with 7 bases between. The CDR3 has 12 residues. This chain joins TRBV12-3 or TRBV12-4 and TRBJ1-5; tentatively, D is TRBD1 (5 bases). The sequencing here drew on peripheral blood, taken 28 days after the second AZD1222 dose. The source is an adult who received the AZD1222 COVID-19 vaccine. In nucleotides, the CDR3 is TGTGCCAGCAGTGGGGGGGATCAGCCCCAGCATTTT. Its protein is CASSGGDQPQHF.